Listed below are T cell receptor beta chains from one sample, sequenced in a study of T cells in Graves' hyperthyroidism and ophthalmopathy. TCRdb recomputed calls from the multiplex PCR reads with MiXCR, one row per CDR3 protein. The sample records about 360,000 distinct CDR3 sequences, over 10% being singletons. The sequenced material came from blood. Receptors were obtained from a woman aged 18-35 years with Graves' hyperthyroidism. Each CDR3 is given without its conserved first and last residue. Fields, in order: V gene, J gene, clone size, CDR3 protein. Some rows mark clone size as missing; the rest say once, few, many or name a class of expanded clone.

v_call: TRBV6-2/TRBV6-3
j_call: TRBJ2-7
clone_size: many
cdr3_aa: ASRPSGQPSQEQY

v_call: TRBV5-1
j_call: TRBJ2-7
clone_size: many
cdr3_aa: ASSQGQTNSYEQY

v_call: TRBV2
j_call: TRBJ1-3
clone_size: many
cdr3_aa: ASRGATDVSGNTIY

v_call: TRBV5-1
j_call: TRBJ2-7
clone_size: few
cdr3_aa: ASNSLYEQY

v_call: TRBV28
j_call: TRBJ1-5
clone_size: many
cdr3_aa: ASSLLVRGFDQPQH

v_call: TRBV7-2
j_call: TRBJ1-2
clone_size: many
cdr3_aa: ASRILHMANYGYT

v_call: TRBV6-1
j_call: TRBJ2-7
clone_size: many
cdr3_aa: ASRRETGIAEQY

v_call: TRBV7-2
j_call: TRBJ1-1
clone_size: many
cdr3_aa: ASSFLTANTEAF

v_call: TRBV6-5
j_call: TRBJ1-6
clone_size: few
cdr3_aa: ASSYSKVRTNSPLH

v_call: TRBV14
j_call: TRBJ1-2
clone_size: few
cdr3_aa: ASSLTSGKANYGYT

v_call: TRBV20-1
j_call: TRBJ1-5
clone_size: -
cdr3_aa: SATAWRGTRKELYNQPQH

v_call: TRBV3-1
j_call: TRBJ2-1
clone_size: many
cdr3_aa: ASSQYSGSGSNEQF

v_call: TRBV7-9
j_call: TRBJ1-4
clone_size: few
cdr3_aa: ASSLSPEVEKLF

v_call: TRBV18
j_call: TRBJ2-2
clone_size: many
cdr3_aa: ASSLGQTNTGELF

v_call: TRBV7-2
j_call: TRBJ2-1
clone_size: -
cdr3_aa: ASSLRGGQYEQF

v_call: TRBV5-1
j_call: TRBJ2-1
clone_size: many
cdr3_aa: ASSPLGSSYNEQF

v_call: TRBV27
j_call: TRBJ1-5
clone_size: -
cdr3_aa: ASSLVFNSNQPQH

v_call: TRBV3-1
j_call: TRBJ2-3
clone_size: many
cdr3_aa: ASSQDFWQNTDTQY

v_call: TRBV10-2
j_call: TRBJ1-6
clone_size: many
cdr3_aa: ASRLGSISSPLH

v_call: TRBV20-1
j_call: TRBJ2-3
clone_size: many
cdr3_aa: SAQRGTDTQY

v_call: TRBV14
j_call: TRBJ1-1
clone_size: few
cdr3_aa: ASSPSRGTEAF

v_call: TRBV5-1
j_call: TRBJ1-1
clone_size: many
cdr3_aa: ASSLGTANTEAF

v_call: TRBV7-9
j_call: TRBJ2-3
clone_size: -
cdr3_aa: ASSSPSGGAGGTFSTDTQY

v_call: TRBV3-1
j_call: TRBJ1-6
clone_size: many
cdr3_aa: ASIERSPLH

v_call: TRBV7-2
j_call: TRBJ2-3
clone_size: -
cdr3_aa: ASSLDGAGDTQY

v_call: TRBV28
j_call: TRBJ1-3
clone_size: -
cdr3_aa: ASSFRGQGDFTIY

v_call: TRBV19
j_call: TRBJ1-1
clone_size: many
cdr3_aa: ATDRSLGNTEAF

v_call: TRBV6-1
j_call: TRBJ2-2
clone_size: -
cdr3_aa: ASTLLSTGELF

v_call: TRBV12-3/TRBV12-4
j_call: TRBJ2-5
clone_size: many
cdr3_aa: ASSTGDYLQETQY

v_call: TRBV5-1
j_call: TRBJ2-5
clone_size: many
cdr3_aa: ASSPGTQETQY

v_call: TRBV14
j_call: TRBJ2-6
clone_size: -
cdr3_aa: ASSQEDSSGANVLT

v_call: TRBV28
j_call: TRBJ2-5
clone_size: many
cdr3_aa: ASSFWGLRKQETQY

v_call: TRBV7-8
j_call: TRBJ2-7
clone_size: many
cdr3_aa: ASSLVGKTYEQY

v_call: TRBV5-1
j_call: TRBJ2-7
clone_size: many
cdr3_aa: ASSFTRTGGDEQY

v_call: TRBV6-1
j_call: TRBJ2-7
clone_size: many
cdr3_aa: ASSKSPVAYEQY

v_call: TRBV18
j_call: TRBJ2-7
clone_size: few
cdr3_aa: ASSPGMAYEQY

v_call: TRBV3-1
j_call: TRBJ1-3
clone_size: many
cdr3_aa: ASSAGNSGNTIY

v_call: TRBV14
j_call: TRBJ2-3
clone_size: many
cdr3_aa: ASSQQAGASDTQY

v_call: TRBV6-2/TRBV6-3
j_call: TRBJ2-3
clone_size: -
cdr3_aa: ASSPRGLAGDNTDTQY

v_call: TRBV20-1
j_call: TRBJ2-1
clone_size: -
cdr3_aa: SARDRGTGLNEQF

v_call: TRBV5-5
j_call: TRBJ2-1
clone_size: many
cdr3_aa: ASSLGRGLDYNEQF

v_call: TRBV3-1
j_call: TRBJ2-5
clone_size: many
cdr3_aa: ASSQDPGGGFQETQY

v_call: TRBV3-1
j_call: TRBJ2-7
clone_size: many
cdr3_aa: ASSHSSRQGNSYEQY

v_call: TRBV24-1
j_call: TRBJ2-7
clone_size: many
cdr3_aa: ATSEGSYEQY

v_call: TRBV5-1
j_call: TRBJ1-4
clone_size: -
cdr3_aa: ASSPTGAEKLF

v_call: TRBV6-1
j_call: TRBJ1-2
clone_size: many
cdr3_aa: ASSPGQAYGYT

v_call: TRBV5-1
j_call: TRBJ1-2
clone_size: -
cdr3_aa: DSRPEGGPTEPYGYT

v_call: TRBV10-3
j_call: TRBJ1-1
clone_size: few
cdr3_aa: AISESSFEAF

v_call: TRBV20-1
j_call: TRBJ2-5
clone_size: many
cdr3_aa: SARGILRGVEETQY

v_call: TRBV7-2
j_call: TRBJ1-1
clone_size: many
cdr3_aa: ASSLEGQGTEAF

v_call: TRBV15
j_call: TRBJ2-7
clone_size: many
cdr3_aa: ATSRDRVYEQY

v_call: TRBV6-4
j_call: TRBJ2-2
clone_size: -
cdr3_aa: ASRETRMGTGELF

v_call: TRBV20-1
j_call: TRBJ1-5
clone_size: -
cdr3_aa: SAIRNLNQPQH

v_call: TRBV9
j_call: TRBJ1-4
clone_size: few
cdr3_aa: ASSSGTVGPEKLF

v_call: TRBV9
j_call: TRBJ2-5
clone_size: many
cdr3_aa: ASSAAEAGGQETQY

v_call: TRBV5-1
j_call: TRBJ1-4
clone_size: few
cdr3_aa: ASSWAGLLNEKLF

v_call: TRBV28
j_call: TRBJ1-1
clone_size: many
cdr3_aa: ASSPGTGSTNTEAF

v_call: TRBV7-8
j_call: TRBJ1-2
clone_size: many
cdr3_aa: ASSAVLSGYT

v_call: TRBV7-2
j_call: TRBJ1-1
clone_size: many
cdr3_aa: ASSLDSPTEAF

v_call: TRBV7-9
j_call: TRBJ2-1
clone_size: -
cdr3_aa: ASSQDGGEGSYNEQF